This T cell receptor (beta chain) was found in a study of early T cells in non-severe SARS-CoV-2 infection. As for the study in general: Unsorted whole-blood RNA was sequenced in bulk, leaving chains unpaired. General study results and limits: VDJdb matches were skewed toward anti-spike CD8 T cell responses.

Individually, cDNA molecules had unique molecular identifiers attached to them. TCRdb passed the 5' RACE reads through MiXCR, listing each CDR3 protein once. Seen here are 85,000 to 90,000 distinct CDR3 sequences, approximately 15% observed once, and the top ten hold approximately 0.62%. With respect to this clonotype: Its antigen remains unidentified.

This CDR3 has 15 residues. V shed 0 bases, J shed 0 bases, and the junction held 1 base outside the gene matches. Germline V gives CDR1 SGHRS, CDR2 YFSETQ. Sequencing was done on a sample of whole blood. The V gene is TRBV5-1, the J gene TRBJ2-3, with 7 positions matching TRBD2. The receptor was isolated from an adult who was a healthcare worker with PCR-confirmed SARS-CoV-2 infection or an uninfected control (not recorded which). The CDR3 is CASSLVAGSTDTQYF. The CDR3 nucleotides read TGCGCCAGCAGCTTGGTAGCGGGTAGCACAGATACGCAGTATTTT.